The subject of this entry is one T cell receptor beta chain. Trimming took 0 bases from V and 4 from J, leaving 8 bases between them. Germline V gene sequence: CDR1 SGDLS, CDR2 YYNGEE. The CDR3 spans 14 residues. This sample was included in a study of cytomegalovirus exposure and HLA in healthy donors. The PCR ran on 60 Vbeta and 13 Jbeta primers. Profiling relied on immunoSEQ multiplex PCR, and the TCRdb table lists in-frame clones only, not all of them. The sample lists 120,000 or so clones, 80% occurring once. The chain employs TRBV9 and TRBJ1-5; D is undetermined. The source of this sequence is a man aged 40-50 years in good health and CMV-seronegative. The sequenced sample was PBMCs. CDR3 loop: CASSVDTGNQPQHF. The DNA for the CDR3 is TGTGCCAGCAGCGTAGATACTGGTAATCAGCCCCAGCATTTT.